This entry lists 21 T cell receptor beta chains sequenced from one sample in a study of neurological immune-mediated disorders. TCRdb redid the calling of the 5' RACE reads with MiXCR, one entry per CDR3 protein. The sample contains 50,000 to 65,000 distinct CDR3 sequences, 3% to 4.5% of which appear only once. Specimen: PBMCs. Source of these receptors: a man aged 25 to 40 with multiple sclerosis.

Note on this clonotype: An end of the junction differs from the germline gene, which may be a read error. The genes are TRBV12-3 or TRBV12-4 and TRBJ1-5, with 7 bases identical to TRBD1. The CDR3 is 12 amino acids. The CDR3 here is CASRQGSQPQNF. The CDR3 DNA reads TGTGCCAGCAGACAGGGGAGTCAGCCCCAGAATTTT.

This clonotype was seen at least ten times. The chain carries TRBV28 and TRBJ1-3; TRBD1 matches 9 bases. The CDR3 totals 17 residues. Germline V lookup: CDR1 MDHEN, CDR2 SYDVKM. J was trimmed by 1 base and V by 2 bases; bases with no gene match: 6. CDR3 residues: CASSLISGTGSGNTIYF. The CDR3 DNA reads TGTGCCAGCAGTTTAATATCAGGGACAGGGTCTGGAAACACCATATATTTT.

This clonotype has more than one count but fewer than ten. The chain joins TRBV2 to TRBJ2-2; weak D call: TRBD2 (5 bases). V was trimmed by 11 bases and J by 2 bases, leaving 18 bases between them. Germline lookup yields CDR1 SNHLY and CDR2 FYNNEI. There are 15 residues in the CDR3. CDR3 nucleotides: TGTGCCCCCAGAGCGGTAGGCACAAACACCGGGGAGCTGTTTTTT. Amino acid sequence: CAPRAVGTNTGELFF.

This clonotype was observed many times. V and J are TRBV14 and TRBJ1-4; perhaps TRBD1 as D (5 bases). Germline assignment: CDR1 SGHDN and CDR2 FVKESK. The CDR3 covers 14 residues. Trimming stripped 4 bases from V and 6 bases from J, with 12 bases between. CDR3: CASSRVTGYEKLFF. The CDR3 DNA sequence: TGTGCCAGCAGCCGAGTAACAGGATATGAAAAACTGTTTTTT.

This chain joins TRBV29-1 and TRBJ2-2; TRBD1 matches 10 bases. The V gene end was trimmed by 2 bases and the J gene end by 4 bases; junction bases not matched to a gene: 4. The CDR3 is made up of 15 amino acids. CDR1 and CDR2 (germline): SQVTM, ANQGSEA. In nucleotides, the CDR3 is TGCAGCGTTGAAAGACAGGGGGCTAGCACCGGGGAGCTGTTTTTT. Translating it yields CSVERQGASTGELFF.

This clonotype was observed at least ten times. V usage is TRBV6-5 and J usage is TRBJ2-1; 9 bases match TRBD2. CDR1 and CDR2 from the germline V gene are MNHEY and SVGAGI. This CDR3 spans 16 amino acids. V was clipped by 6 bases and J by 0 bases; unmatched bases: 6. This CDR3 reads CASSLTSGSSYNEQFF. The CDR3 nucleotides are TGTGCCAGCAGCTTGACTAGCGGCAGCTCCTACAATGAGCAGTTCTTC.

V and J are TRBV18 and TRBJ1-5, with D uncertain. This CDR3 contains 13 residues. Trimming stripped 3 bases from V and 4 bases from J, with 7 bases between. In germline, CDR1 is KGHSH, CDR2 LQKENI. CDR3 sequence: CASSPLKNQPQHF. As DNA, the CDR3 is TGTGCCAGCTCACCCTTAAAAAATCAGCCCCAGCATTTT.

This clonotype occurred many times. The rearrangement uses TRBV6-6 and TRBJ2-2; 10 positions match TRBD1. The CDR3 loop spans 15 amino acids. The trim removed 4 bases at V and 1 base at J, leaving 0 bases unmatched. Germline V gives CDR1 MNHNY, CDR2 SVGAGI (reference sequence). Here the CDR3 reads CASSWTGGNTGELFF. Here the CDR3 DNA reads TGTGCCAGCAGTTGGACAGGGGGGAACACCGGGGAGCTGTTTTTT.

This clonotype was seen ten or more times. The chain has TRBV28 and TRBJ2-5; 7 bases match TRBD2. Germline V CDR1 and CDR2: MDHEN, SYDVKM. The CDR3 length is 19 residues. Unmatched junction bases numbered 18, after V lost 3 bases and J lost 2 bases. The CDR3 nucleotides read TGTGCCAGCAGTTTTATCATGGGTGGGCGGCCCGGGGGGCAAGAGACCCAGTACTTC. It translates to CASSFIMGGRPGGQETQYF.

Remarks on this clonotype: This could be a read error, since a much larger clone is one nucleotide away. This sequence joins TRBV7-2 and TRBJ2-3; D may be TRBD1 (6 bases). The CDR3 loop spans 16 amino acids. Trimming left V 2 bases short and J 2 bases short, with 14 bases between. In germline, CDR1 is SGHTA, CDR2 FQGNSA. CDR3 bases: TGTGCCAGCAGCTTAAACGCCAGGGGCTTCACAGATACGCAGTATTTT. Translating it yields CASSLNARGFTDTQYF.

This clonotype has a count of ten or more. This chain connects TRBV29-1 to TRBJ2-1; tentative D call: TRBD2 (7 bases). Per germline, CDR1 SQVTM and CDR2 ANQGSEA. The CDR3 runs to 13 residues. CDR3 region: CRPLGGACNEQFF. DNA for the CDR3: TGCAGACCTCTGGGGGGGGCCTGCAATGAGCAGTTCTTC.

This clonotype was observed many times. This chain links TRBV12-3 or TRBV12-4 with TRBJ2-5; the match to TRBD1 covers 7 bases. The V gene end was trimmed by 8 bases and the J gene end by 6 bases; junction bases not matched to a gene: 12. The CDR3 loop spans 14 amino acids. The CDR3 DNA follows: TGTGCCAGCGGACCAGAGTCAGGGGGAAAGACCCAGTACTTC. Its translation: CASGPESGGKTQYF.

This clonotype was seen only a few times. The chain combines TRBV7-9 with TRBJ1-1; 7 bases align to TRBD1. The CDR3 spans 14 residues. The V gene's germline CDR1 is SEHNR and CDR2 FQNEAQ (reference sequence). V trimming: 8 bases; J trimming: 0 bases; junction bases outside the gene matches: 6. The CDR3 DNA follows: TGTGCCAGCGTCGCAGGGGGGGTGAACACTGAAGCTTTCTTT. This gives the protein CASVAGGVNTEAFF. The full variable domain, with the rest looked up from reference TRBV7-9 and TRBJ1-1, is DTGVSQNPRHKITKRGQNVTFRCDPISEHNRLYWYRQTLGQGPEFLTYFQNEAQLEKSRLLSDRFSAERPKGSFSTLEIQRTEQGDSAMYLCASVAGGVNTEAFFGQGTRLTVV.

This clonotype was seen at least ten times. The chain has TRBV10-3 and TRBJ1-6; D is unresolved. The germline V gene encodes CDR1 ENHRY and CDR2 SYGVKD. Trimming pared 10 bases from V and 0 bases from J, leaving 16 bases between. The CDR3 contains 16 residues. The CDR3 loop is CATQGALGSYNSPLHF. Written as DNA, the CDR3 is TGTGCCACCCAAGGTGCACTCGGCTCCTATAATTCACCCCTCCACTTT.

Ten or more counts support this clonotype. The chain recombines TRBV7-9 with TRBJ2-5; D might be TRBD2 (6 bases). CDR1 is SEHNR, CDR2 FQNEAQ, per germline (reference sequence). The CDR3 sequence is 14 residues long. V lost 5 bases to trimming and J lost 2 bases, with 12 bases between them. CDR3 coding DNA: TGTGCCAGCAGCGTCCCCGGGGGACAAGAGACCCAGTACTTC. Amino acids: CASSVPGGQETQYF.

This clonotype was observed many times. This chain links TRBV20-1 with TRBJ2-1; D not certain. The CDR3 spans 18 residues. V shed 0 bases and J shed 8 bases, with 26 bases lying between them. Germline V gene sequence: CDR1 DFQATT, CDR2 SNEGSKA (reference sequence). The CDR3 spells CSAREVPRRLIVPYEQFF. The CDR3, as DNA: TGCAGTGCTAGAGAGGTGCCCCGGCGCCTGATTGTTCCGTATGAGCAGTTCTTC.

This clonotype occurred many times. The chain uses TRBV20-1 and TRBJ2-7, with TRBD2 as a possible D gene (5 bases). Per the germline V gene, CDR1 is DFQATT and CDR2 is SNEGSKA (reference sequence). The V end lost 2 bases, the J end lost 0 bases, and 11 bases lay between the germline ends. The CDR3 totals 14 residues. The chain's CDR3 is CSARPAASSYEQYF. The DNA of the CDR3 is TGCAGTGCTAGACCAGCGGCTAGCTCCTACGAGCAGTACTTC.

There are many counts of this clonotype. The chain links TRBV19 to TRBJ1-1, with a possible D match to TRBD1 (5 bases). The CDR3 has 17 amino acids. The germline CDR1 and CDR2 sequences are LNHDA and SQIVND (reference sequence). V was clipped by 7 bases and J by 5 bases, with 26 bases between them. CDR3 in DNA: TGTGCCAGTACCAAGATTCTACTACAGGTTAAAGGGACTGAAGCTTTCTTT. Its protein is CASTKILLQVKGTEAFF.

The V call is TRBV10-1, the J call TRBJ2-3; 8 bases agree with TRBD2. This CDR3 contains 17 residues. The germline CDR1 and CDR2 sequences are WNHNN and SYGVQD (reference sequence). The junction had 18 bases not matched to a gene; V was cut back by 11 bases and J by 2 bases. CDR3 loop: CAGFPRGAGGPTDTQYF. For the CDR3, the DNA is TGCGCCGGCTTCCCTAGGGGGGCGGGAGGCCCCACAGATACGCAGTATTTT.

Many counts were recorded for this clonotype. V is TRBV3-1 and J is TRBJ1-1; 7 bases map to TRBD1. Trimming took 1 base from V and 2 from J; bases not matched to a gene: 10. Germline V lookup: CDR1 LGHDT, CDR2 YNNKEL (reference sequence). This CDR3 has 17 amino acids. The CDR3 spells CASSQAGRGPGNTEAFF. The CDR3 DNA is TGTGCCAGCAGCCAAGCGGGGAGGGGGCCTGGAAACACTGAAGCTTTCTTT.

Many counts were recorded for this clonotype. The chain is built from TRBV5-6 and TRBJ1-1; no reliable D call. This CDR3 has 14 residues. V was shortened by 0 bases and J by 4 bases, with 10 bases between the two germline ends. The V gene's germline CDR1 is SGHDT and CDR2 YYEEEE. The CDR3 here is CASSLGAEGTEAFF. DNA of the CDR3: TGTGCCAGCAGCTTGGGAGCGGAGGGCACTGAAGCTTTCTTT. The whole variable domain, remainder taken from reference TRBV5-6 and TRBJ1-1, is DAGVTQSPTHLIKTRGQQVTLRCSPKSGHDTVSWYQQALGQGPQFIFQYYEEEERQRGNFPDRFSGHQFPNYSSELNVNALLLGDSALYLCASSLGAEGTEAFFGQGTRLTVV.